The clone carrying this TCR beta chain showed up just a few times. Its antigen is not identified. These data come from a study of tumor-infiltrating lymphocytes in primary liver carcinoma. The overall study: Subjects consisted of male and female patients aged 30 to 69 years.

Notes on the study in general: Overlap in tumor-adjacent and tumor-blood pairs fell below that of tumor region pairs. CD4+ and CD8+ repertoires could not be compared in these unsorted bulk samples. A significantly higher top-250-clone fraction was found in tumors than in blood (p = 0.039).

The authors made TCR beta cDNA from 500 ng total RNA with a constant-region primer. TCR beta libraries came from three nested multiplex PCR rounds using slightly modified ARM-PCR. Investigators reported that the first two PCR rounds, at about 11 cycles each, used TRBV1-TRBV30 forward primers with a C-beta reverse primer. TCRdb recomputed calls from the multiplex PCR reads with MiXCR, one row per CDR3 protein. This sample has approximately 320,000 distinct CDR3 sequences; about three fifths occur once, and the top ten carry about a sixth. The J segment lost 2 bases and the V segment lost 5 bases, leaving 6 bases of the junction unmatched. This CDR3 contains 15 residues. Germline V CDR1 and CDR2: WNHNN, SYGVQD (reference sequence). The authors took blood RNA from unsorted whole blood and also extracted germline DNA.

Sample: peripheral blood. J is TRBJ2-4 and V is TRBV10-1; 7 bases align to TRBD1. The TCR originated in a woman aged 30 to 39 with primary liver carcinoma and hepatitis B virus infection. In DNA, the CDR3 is TGCGCCAGCAGTCCGGACAGGCCCCCCAAAAACATTCAGTACTTC. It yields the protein CASSPDRPPKNIQYF.